This is a list of T cell receptor beta chains from one sample in a study of CD8+ T cells in alopecia areata. Method: immunoSEQ multiplex PCR; TCRdb's copy keeps in-frame clones and lacks some. Here the sample spans about 160,000 clones, less than 70% being singletons. Source: CD4+ T cells sorted from blood, taken at week 4, from a patient treated with tofacitinib. These receptors all stem from a human donor with alopecia areata. Both conserved end residues are part of each CDR3. A D gene is named only where the DNA matches it firmly. For some rows the clone size is stated as once, few or many, or as a class when expanded; others skip it.

j_call: TRBJ1-5; d_call: -; v_call: TRBV11-2; clone_size: -; cdr3_nt: TGTGCCAGCAGCTTAACAGTCGGCGATCAGCCCCAGCATTTT; cdr3_aa: CASSLTVGDQPQHF
j_call: TRBJ2-3; d_call: -; v_call: TRBV7-9; clone_size: -; cdr3_nt: TGTGCCAGTAATATCGAGGGCAAGGCCACAGATACGCAGTATTTT; cdr3_aa: CASNIEGKATDTQYF
j_call: TRBJ1-2; d_call: TRBD1; v_call: TRBV14; clone_size: few; cdr3_nt: TGTGCCAGCAGCCAGATCCGGACAGGGGCAGAAGGCTACACCTTC; cdr3_aa: CASSQIRTGAEGYTF
j_call: TRBJ1-5; d_call: -; v_call: TRBV7-9; clone_size: -; cdr3_nt: TGTGCCAGCAGCCTGAACAGGGATGGGCAGCCCCAGCATTTT; cdr3_aa: CASSLNRDGQPQHF
j_call: TRBJ1-4; d_call: -; v_call: TRBV5-1; clone_size: few; cdr3_nt: TGCGCCAGCAAGGTCGGGCCGACCGGCGGAAAACTGTTTTTT; cdr3_aa: CASKVGPTGGKLFF
j_call: TRBJ1-6; d_call: -; v_call: TRBV27; clone_size: -; cdr3_nt: TGTGCCAGCAGCGACAGCCAGGCCCTCCACTTT; cdr3_aa: CASSDSQALHF
j_call: TRBJ1-5; d_call: -; v_call: TRBV30; clone_size: -; cdr3_nt: TGTGCCTGGAGTAGTTACGATCAGCCCCAGCATTTT; cdr3_aa: CAWSSYDQPQHF
j_call: TRBJ2-7; d_call: -; v_call: TRBV5-1; clone_size: -; cdr3_nt: TGCGCCCCGCAGCCAACGGTCGAGCAGTACTTC; cdr3_aa: CAPQPTVEQYF
j_call: TRBJ2-7; d_call: -; v_call: TRBV14; clone_size: few; cdr3_nt: TGTGCCAGCAGCCAGAGGGGCCGCGAGCAGTACTTC; cdr3_aa: CASSQRGREQYF
j_call: TRBJ1-2; d_call: -; v_call: TRBV4-3; clone_size: -; cdr3_nt: TGCGCCAGCAGCCAAGATCAGGGGAAAGGGTATGGCTACACCTTC; cdr3_aa: CASSQDQGKGYGYTF
j_call: TRBJ2-1; d_call: TRBD2; v_call: TRBV29-1; clone_size: -; cdr3_nt: TGCAGCGTGGGAACTAGCGTCAATGAGCAGTTCTTC; cdr3_aa: CSVGTSVNEQFF
j_call: TRBJ2-7; d_call: -; v_call: TRBV15; clone_size: -; cdr3_nt: TGTGCCACCAGCAGAGGGACCGCTGCTTGGGAGCAGTACTTC; cdr3_aa: CATSRGTAAWEQYF
j_call: TRBJ2-3; d_call: -; v_call: TRBV30; clone_size: -; cdr3_nt: TGTGCCTGGAGTAGGGCAGATACGCAGTATTTT; cdr3_aa: CAWSRADTQYF
j_call: TRBJ1-1; d_call: -; v_call: TRBV30; clone_size: -; cdr3_nt: TGTGCCTGGACAGGGTGGACGGGATCTGAAGCTTTCTTT; cdr3_aa: CAWTGWTGSEAFF
j_call: TRBJ1-4; d_call: -; v_call: TRBV30; clone_size: -; cdr3_nt: TGTGCCTGGAGTCCCGGTTACCGCGGTAATGAAAAACTGTTTTTT; cdr3_aa: CAWSPGYRGNEKLFF
j_call: TRBJ2-5; d_call: -; v_call: TRBV30; clone_size: -; cdr3_nt: TGTGCCTGGAGTCATGACCAAGAGACCCAGTACTTC; cdr3_aa: CAWSHDQETQYF
j_call: TRBJ2-3; d_call: TRBD2; v_call: TRBV29-1; clone_size: -; cdr3_nt: TGCAGCGCCCGACCCGGACTAGCGGGGGTCTTGGATACGCAGTATTTT; cdr3_aa: CSARPGLAGVLDTQYF
j_call: TRBJ1-5; d_call: -; v_call: TRBV4-1; clone_size: -; cdr3_nt: TGCGCCAGCAGCCAAGTCGGGGGCGGTCAGCCCCAGCATTTT; cdr3_aa: CASSQVGGGQPQHF
j_call: TRBJ1-1; d_call: -; v_call: TRBV7-2; clone_size: few; cdr3_nt: TGTGCCAGCAGCTTACGGAGGGGCGCAGAAGCTTTCTTT; cdr3_aa: CASSLRRGAEAFF
j_call: TRBJ2-2; d_call: TRBD1; v_call: TRBV4-2; clone_size: few; cdr3_nt: TGTGCCAGCAGCCAAGGACAGGGGTCCGCCACCGGGGAGCTGTTTTTT; cdr3_aa: CASSQGQGSATGELFF
j_call: TRBJ2-7; d_call: -; v_call: TRBV19; clone_size: medium-sized; cdr3_nt: TGTGCCAGCTCCCGGGGCAACTACGAGCAGTACTTC; cdr3_aa: CASSRGNYEQYF
j_call: TRBJ2-3; d_call: TRBD2; v_call: TRBV4-2; clone_size: -; cdr3_nt: TGTGCCAGCAGCCCCACTAGCGGGGGCACAGATACGCAGTATTTT; cdr3_aa: CASSPTSGGTDTQYF
j_call: TRBJ2-1; d_call: -; v_call: TRBV30; clone_size: -; cdr3_nt: TGTGCCTGGAATGAGCAGTTCTTC; cdr3_aa: CAWNEQFF
j_call: TRBJ2-3; d_call: TRBD2; v_call: TRBV9; clone_size: few; cdr3_nt: TGTGCCAGCAGCGTAGACTTAGCGGGGGGCATCACAGATACGCAGTATTTT; cdr3_aa: CASSVDLAGGITDTQYF
j_call: TRBJ2-7; d_call: -; v_call: TRBV11-2; clone_size: -; cdr3_nt: TGTGCCAGCAGCTTAGCGCGGTACGAGCAGTACTTC; cdr3_aa: CASSLARYEQYF
j_call: TRBJ2-4; d_call: -; v_call: TRBV7-2; clone_size: -; cdr3_nt: TGTGCCAGCAGCCCCCGGGGGGACAGAAACATTCAGTACTTC; cdr3_aa: CASSPRGDRNIQYF
j_call: TRBJ2-5; d_call: TRBD2; v_call: TRBV11-2; clone_size: -; cdr3_nt: TGTGCCAGCAGCCCCCGGTGGGGAGGGGAGACCCAGTACTTC; cdr3_aa: CASSPRWGGETQYF
j_call: TRBJ2-7; d_call: TRBD1; v_call: TRBV29-1; clone_size: -; cdr3_nt: TGCAGCGTGGGACAGGTGAATTACGAGCAGTACTTC; cdr3_aa: CSVGQVNYEQYF
j_call: TRBJ1-1; d_call: -; v_call: TRBV18; clone_size: -; cdr3_nt: TGTGCCAGCTCAAGACAACAGAGTGCGGGGTGGTACACTGAAGCTTTCTTT; cdr3_aa: CASSRQQSAGWYTEAFF
j_call: TRBJ2-3; d_call: -; v_call: TRBV5-1; clone_size: -; cdr3_nt: TGCGCCAGCAGGGAACTAGCAGATACGCAGTATTTT; cdr3_aa: CASRELADTQYF
j_call: TRBJ1-6; d_call: -; v_call: TRBV7-4; clone_size: -; cdr3_nt: TGTGCCAGCAGCTTTCCCCGGGACAAGAATTCACCCCTCCACTTT; cdr3_aa: CASSFPRDKNSPLHF
j_call: TRBJ2-5; d_call: -; v_call: TRBV29-1; clone_size: few; cdr3_nt: TGCAGCGTTGCATCAGGGGCAGAGACCCAGTACTTC; cdr3_aa: CSVASGAETQYF
j_call: TRBJ2-1; d_call: TRBD1; v_call: TRBV10-3; clone_size: -; cdr3_nt: TGTGGGACAGGCTTAACCTACAATGAGCAGTTCTTC; cdr3_aa: CGTGLTYNEQFF
j_call: TRBJ1-2; d_call: TRBD1; v_call: TRBV18; clone_size: -; cdr3_nt: TGTGCCAGCTCACCGGGAGAGGGGGCTTCCTATGGCTACACCTTC; cdr3_aa: CASSPGEGASYGYTF